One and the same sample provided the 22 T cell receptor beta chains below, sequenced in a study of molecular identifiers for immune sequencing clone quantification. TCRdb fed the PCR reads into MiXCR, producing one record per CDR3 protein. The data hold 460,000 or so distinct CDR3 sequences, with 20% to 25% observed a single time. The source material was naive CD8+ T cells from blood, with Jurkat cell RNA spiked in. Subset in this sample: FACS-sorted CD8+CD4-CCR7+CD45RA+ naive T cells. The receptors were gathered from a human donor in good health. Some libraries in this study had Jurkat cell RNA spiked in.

Here the CDR3 reads CASSLLGPGGTDTQYF. CDR3 sequence (DNA): TGTGCCAGCAGTTTATTAGGGCCGGGGGGTACAGATACGCAGTATTTT. This chain joins TRBV27 and TRBJ2-3, with TRBD2 matching 7 bases. Germline V lookup: CDR1 MNHEY, CDR2 SMNVEV (reference sequence). CDR3 size: 16 residues. J lost 3 bases, V lost 1 base, and 7 bases had no gene match.

CDR3 region: CASSLVSYSYEQYF. Here the CDR3 DNA reads TGTGCCAGCAGCTTGGTCAGCTATTCCTACGAGCAGTACTTC. The chain is built from TRBV5-6 and TRBJ2-7; the D is unclear. The CDR3 covers 14 residues. Deletions cut 0 bases from V and 1 base from J, with 8 bases between. Germline V CDR1 and CDR2: SGHDT, YYEEEE.

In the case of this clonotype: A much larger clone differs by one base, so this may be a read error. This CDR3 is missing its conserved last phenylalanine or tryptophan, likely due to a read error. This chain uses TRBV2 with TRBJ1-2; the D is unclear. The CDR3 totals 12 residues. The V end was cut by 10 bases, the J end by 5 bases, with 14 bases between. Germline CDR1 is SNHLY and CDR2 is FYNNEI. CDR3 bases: TGTGCCATCTTGGACGCCCGGTATGGCTACACCCTC. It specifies CAILDARYGYTL.

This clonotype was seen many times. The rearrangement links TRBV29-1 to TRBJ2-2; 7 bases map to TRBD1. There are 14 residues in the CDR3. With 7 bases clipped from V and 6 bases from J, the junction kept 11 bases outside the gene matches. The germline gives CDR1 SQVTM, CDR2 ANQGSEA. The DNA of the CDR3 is TGCAGCGCCCAATGGGCAGGGGGTTCCGGGGAGCTGTTTTTT. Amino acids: CSAQWAGGSGELFF.

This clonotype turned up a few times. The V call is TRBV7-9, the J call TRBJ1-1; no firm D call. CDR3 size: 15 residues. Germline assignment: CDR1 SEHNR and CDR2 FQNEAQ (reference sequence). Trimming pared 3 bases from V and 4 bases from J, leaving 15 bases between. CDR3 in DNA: TGTGCCAGCAGCTTCTCCGATAGACTAGTCACTGAAGCTTTCTTT. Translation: CASSFSDRLVTEAFF.

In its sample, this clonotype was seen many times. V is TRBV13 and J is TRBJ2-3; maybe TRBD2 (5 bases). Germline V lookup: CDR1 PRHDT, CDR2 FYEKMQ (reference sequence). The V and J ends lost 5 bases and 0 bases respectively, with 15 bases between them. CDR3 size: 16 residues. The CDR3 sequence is CASSPPPGYSTDTQYF. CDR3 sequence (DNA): TGTGCCAGCAGCCCACCTCCGGGATACAGCACAGATACGCAGTATTTT.

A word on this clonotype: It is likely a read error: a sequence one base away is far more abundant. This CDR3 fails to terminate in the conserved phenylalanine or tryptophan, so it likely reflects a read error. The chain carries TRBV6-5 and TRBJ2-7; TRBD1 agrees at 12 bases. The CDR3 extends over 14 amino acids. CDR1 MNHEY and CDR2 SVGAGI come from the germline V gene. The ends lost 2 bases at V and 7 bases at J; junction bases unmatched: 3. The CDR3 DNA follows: TGTGCCAGCAGTTACGGGACAGGGGGCTATGAGCAGTACCTC. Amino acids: CASSYGTGGYEQYL.

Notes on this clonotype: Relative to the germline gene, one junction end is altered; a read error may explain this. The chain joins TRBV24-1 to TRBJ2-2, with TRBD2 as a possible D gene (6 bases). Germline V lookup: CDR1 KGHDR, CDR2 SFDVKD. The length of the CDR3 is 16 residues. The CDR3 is CATSDLAGANTGGLFF. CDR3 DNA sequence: TGTGCCACCAGTGATTTGGCCGGGGCGAACACCGGGGGGCTGTTTTTT.

CDR3 loop: CASSWSAGVPEQYF. The CDR3 nucleotides are TGTGCCAGCAGCTGGAGCGCGGGAGTCCCCGAGCAGTACTTC. This chain uses TRBV7-9 with TRBJ2-7; 7 bases fit TRBD2. Germline V gene lookup returns CDR1 SEHNR and CDR2 FQNEAQ (reference sequence). The J segment lost 6 bases and the V segment lost 4 bases, leaving 9 bases of the junction unmatched. The CDR3 runs 14 residues. The whole variable domain, filled in from reference TRBV7-9 and TRBJ2-7, reads DTGVSQNPRHKITKRGQNVTFRCDPISEHNRLYWYRQTLGQGPEFLTYFQNEAQLEKSRLLSDRFSAERPKGSFSTLEIQRTEQGDSAMYLCASSWSAGVPEQYFGPGTRLTVT.

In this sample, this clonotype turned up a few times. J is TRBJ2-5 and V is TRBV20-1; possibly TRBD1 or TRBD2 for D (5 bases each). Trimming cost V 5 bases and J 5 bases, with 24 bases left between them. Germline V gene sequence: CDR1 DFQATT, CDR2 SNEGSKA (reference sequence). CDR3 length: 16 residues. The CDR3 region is CSADSHRVGEFETQYF. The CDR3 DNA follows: TGCAGTGCTGACTCACACCGGGTAGGGGAGTTCGAGACCCAGTACTTC.

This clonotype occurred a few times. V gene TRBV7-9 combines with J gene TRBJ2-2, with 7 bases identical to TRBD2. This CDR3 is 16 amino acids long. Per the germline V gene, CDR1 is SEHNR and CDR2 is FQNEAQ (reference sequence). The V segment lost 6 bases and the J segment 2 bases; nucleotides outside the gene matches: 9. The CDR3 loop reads CASRSDKGLNTGELFF. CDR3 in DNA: TGTGCCAGCAGATCTGACAAGGGACTAAACACCGGGGAGCTGTTTTTT.

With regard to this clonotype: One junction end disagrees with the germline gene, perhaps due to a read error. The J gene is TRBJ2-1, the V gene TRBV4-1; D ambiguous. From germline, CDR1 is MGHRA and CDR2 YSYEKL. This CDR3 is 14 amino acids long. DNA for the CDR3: TGCGCCAGCAGCCAAGACGCCTCCTACAATGAGCAGCTCTTC. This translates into CASSQDASYNEQLF.

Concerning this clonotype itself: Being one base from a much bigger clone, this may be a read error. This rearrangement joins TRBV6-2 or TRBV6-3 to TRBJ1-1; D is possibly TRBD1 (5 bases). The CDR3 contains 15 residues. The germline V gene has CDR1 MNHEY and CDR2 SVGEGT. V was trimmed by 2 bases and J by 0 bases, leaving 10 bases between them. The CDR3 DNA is TGTGCCAGCAGTTACGCGGCGGGACTGAACACTGAAGCTTTCTTT. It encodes CASSYAAGLNTEAFF.

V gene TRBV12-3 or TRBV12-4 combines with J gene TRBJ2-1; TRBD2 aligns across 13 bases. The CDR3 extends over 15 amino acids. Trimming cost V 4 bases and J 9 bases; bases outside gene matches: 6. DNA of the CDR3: TGTGCCAGCAGTTGGACTAGCGGGAGTGGTACTGAGCAGTTCTTC. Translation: CASSWTSGSGTEQFF.

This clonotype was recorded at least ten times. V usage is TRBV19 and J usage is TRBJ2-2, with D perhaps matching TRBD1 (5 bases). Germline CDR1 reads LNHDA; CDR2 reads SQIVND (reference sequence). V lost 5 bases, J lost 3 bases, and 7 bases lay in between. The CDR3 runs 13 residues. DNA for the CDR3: TGTGCCAGTAGTCCAGGGTACACCGGGGAGCTGTTTTTT. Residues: CASSPGYTGELFF.

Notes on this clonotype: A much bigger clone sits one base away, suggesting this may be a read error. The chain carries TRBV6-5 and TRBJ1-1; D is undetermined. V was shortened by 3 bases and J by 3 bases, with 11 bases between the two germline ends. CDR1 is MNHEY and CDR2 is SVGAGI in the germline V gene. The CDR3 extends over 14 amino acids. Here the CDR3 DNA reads TGTGCCAGCAGTTATGGGGTCATGGACACTGAAGCTTTCTTT. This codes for CASSYGVMDTEAFF.

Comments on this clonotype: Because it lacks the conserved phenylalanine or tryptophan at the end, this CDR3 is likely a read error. The CDR3 DNA reads as TGCGCCAGCAGCTTGGACAGCCCCTACGAGCAGTACTCC. As protein: CASSLDSPYEQYS. The rearrangement links TRBV5-1 to TRBJ2-7; no definite D call. The germline V gene has CDR1 SGHRS and CDR2 YFSETQ. The CDR3 totals 13 residues. Trimming shortened V by 0 bases and J by 2 bases, and 6 bases separated the two germline ends.

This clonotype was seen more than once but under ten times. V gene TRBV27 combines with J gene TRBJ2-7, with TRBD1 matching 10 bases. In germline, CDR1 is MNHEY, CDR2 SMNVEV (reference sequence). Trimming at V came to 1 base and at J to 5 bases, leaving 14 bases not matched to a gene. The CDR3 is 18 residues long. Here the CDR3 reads CASSLYGTGDPNNHEQYF. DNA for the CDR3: TGTGCCAGCAGTTTATACGGGACAGGGGACCCAAATAACCACGAGCAGTACTTC.

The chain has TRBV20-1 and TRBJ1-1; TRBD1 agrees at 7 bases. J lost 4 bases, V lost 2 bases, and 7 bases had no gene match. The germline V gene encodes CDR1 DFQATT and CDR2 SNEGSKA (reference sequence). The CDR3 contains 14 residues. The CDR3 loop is CSARTRQGGTEAFF. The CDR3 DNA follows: TGCAGTGCTAGAACCAGACAGGGCGGCACTGAAGCTTTCTTT.

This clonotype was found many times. The CDR3 DNA reads as TGTGCCAGCAGCCCCACCGGGACTAGCGGATACGAGCAGTACTTC. This sequence encodes CASSPTGTSGYEQYF. The chain carries TRBV4-2 and TRBJ2-7, with 11 bases that match TRBD2. V shed 4 bases and J 4 bases; nucleotides not matched to a gene: 6. CDR3 length: 15 residues. The germline V gene encodes CDR1 LGHNA and CDR2 YNFKEQ.

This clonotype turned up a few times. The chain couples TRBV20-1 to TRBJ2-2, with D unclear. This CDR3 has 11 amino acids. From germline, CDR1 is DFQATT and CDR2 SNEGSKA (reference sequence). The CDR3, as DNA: TGCTCCATTAGGAACACCGGGGAGCTGTTTTTT. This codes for CSIRNTGELFF.

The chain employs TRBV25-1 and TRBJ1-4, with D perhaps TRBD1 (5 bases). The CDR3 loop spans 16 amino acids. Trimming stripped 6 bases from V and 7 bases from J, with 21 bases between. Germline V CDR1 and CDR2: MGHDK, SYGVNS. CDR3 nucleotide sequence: TGTGCCAGCAGCGACGGTTTGGGGGTATGGGGTGAAAAACTGTTTTTT. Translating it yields CASSDGLGVWGEKLFF.